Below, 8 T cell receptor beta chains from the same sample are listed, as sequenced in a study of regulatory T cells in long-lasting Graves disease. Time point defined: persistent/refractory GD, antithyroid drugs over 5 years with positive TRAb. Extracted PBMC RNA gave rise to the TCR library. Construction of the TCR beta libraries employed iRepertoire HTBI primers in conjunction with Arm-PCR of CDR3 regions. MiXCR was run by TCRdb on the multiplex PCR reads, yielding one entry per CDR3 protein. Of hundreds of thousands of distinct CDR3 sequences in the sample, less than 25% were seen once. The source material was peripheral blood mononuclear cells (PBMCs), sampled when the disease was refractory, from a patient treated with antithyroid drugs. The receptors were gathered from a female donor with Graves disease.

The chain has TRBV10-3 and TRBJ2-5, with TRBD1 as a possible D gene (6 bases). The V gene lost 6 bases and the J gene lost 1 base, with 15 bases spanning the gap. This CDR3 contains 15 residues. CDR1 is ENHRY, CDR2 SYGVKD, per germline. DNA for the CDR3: TGTGCCATCAGGGCCGGGACACTTGGCCAAGAGACCCAGTACTTC. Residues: CAIRAGTLGQETQYF.

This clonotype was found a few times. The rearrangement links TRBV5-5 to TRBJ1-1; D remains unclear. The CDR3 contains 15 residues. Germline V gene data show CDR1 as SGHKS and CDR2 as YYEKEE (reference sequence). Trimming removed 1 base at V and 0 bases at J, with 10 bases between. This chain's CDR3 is CASSLSGGMNTEAFF. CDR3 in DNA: TGTGCCAGCAGCTTGTCGGGAGGGATGAACACTGAAGCTTTCTTT.

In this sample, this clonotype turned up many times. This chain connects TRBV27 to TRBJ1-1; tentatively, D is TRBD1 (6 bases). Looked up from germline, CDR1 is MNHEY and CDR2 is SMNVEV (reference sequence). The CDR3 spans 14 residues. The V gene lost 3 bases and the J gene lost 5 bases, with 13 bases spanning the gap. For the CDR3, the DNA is TGTGCCAGCAGTTTCGGGGGGCGCGAGACTGAAGCTTTCTTT. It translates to CASSFGGRETEAFF.

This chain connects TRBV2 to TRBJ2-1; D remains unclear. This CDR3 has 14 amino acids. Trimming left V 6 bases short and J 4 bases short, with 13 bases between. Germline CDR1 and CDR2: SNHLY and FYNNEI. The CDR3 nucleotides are TGTGCCAGCAGCCCAACACCTAGGTACAATGAGCAGTTCTTC. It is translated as CASSPTPRYNEQFF.

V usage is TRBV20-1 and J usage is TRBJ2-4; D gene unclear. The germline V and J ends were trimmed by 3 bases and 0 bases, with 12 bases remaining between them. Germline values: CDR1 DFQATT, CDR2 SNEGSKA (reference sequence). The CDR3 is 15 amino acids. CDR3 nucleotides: TGCAGTGCTAGGGGTAGAGAGGTAGCCAAAAACATTCAGTACTTC. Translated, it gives CSARGREVAKNIQYF.

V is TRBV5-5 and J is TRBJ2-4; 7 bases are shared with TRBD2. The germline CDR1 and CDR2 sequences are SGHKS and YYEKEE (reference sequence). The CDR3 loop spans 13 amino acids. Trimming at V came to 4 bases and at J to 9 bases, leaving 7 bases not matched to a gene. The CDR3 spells CASSGPGGIIQYF. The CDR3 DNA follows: TGTGCCAGCAGCGGGCCGGGGGGTATCATTCAGTACTTC.

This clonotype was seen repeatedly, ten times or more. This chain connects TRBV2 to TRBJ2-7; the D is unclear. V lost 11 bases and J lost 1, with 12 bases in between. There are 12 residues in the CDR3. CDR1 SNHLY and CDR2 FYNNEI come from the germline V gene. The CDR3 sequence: CAGARISYEQYF. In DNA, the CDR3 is TGTGCCGGAGCCCGAATATCCTACGAGCAGTACTTC.

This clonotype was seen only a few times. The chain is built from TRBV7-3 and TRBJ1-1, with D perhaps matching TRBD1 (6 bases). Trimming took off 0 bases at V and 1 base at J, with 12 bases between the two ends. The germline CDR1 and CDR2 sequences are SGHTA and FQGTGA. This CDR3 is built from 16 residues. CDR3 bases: TGTGCCAGCAGCTTAACGGGCAGGGGACCGAACACTGAAGCTTTCTTT. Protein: CASSLTGRGPNTEAFF.